These 23 T cell receptor beta chains share one sample of origin, sequenced in a study of CD8 T cells in Susac syndrome. Random hexamers were used to reverse transcribe about 0.5 to 1 ug of RNA. TCRdb fed the immunoSEQ multiplex PCR reads into MiXCR, producing one record per CDR3 protein. The sample has tens of thousands of distinct CDR3 sequences, roughly 94% seen once. Sequenced input: CD4+ T cells from PBMCs. These receptors were obtained from a human donor with Susac syndrome.

The chain has TRBV7-2 and TRBJ2-3; D is unresolved. Deletions cut 3 bases from V and 4 bases from J, with 11 bases between. The CDR3 extends over 14 amino acids. Per germline, CDR1 SGHTA and CDR2 FQGNSA. Written as DNA, the CDR3 is TGTGCCAGCAGCTTTATGACCAGCGCAGATACGCAGTATTTT. Translation gives CASSFMTSADTQYF.

The gene calls are TRBV30 and TRBJ1-1; D gene ambiguous. Germline assignment: CDR1 GTSNPN and CDR2 SVGIG (reference sequence). V lost 0 bases and J lost 1, with 6 bases in between. The CDR3 runs 13 residues. DNA of the CDR3: TGTGCCTGGAGTGTTCGAGCGAACACTGAAGCTTTCTTT. This translates into CAWSVRANTEAFF.

The chain carries TRBV27 and TRBJ2-7; 9 bases align to TRBD1. Trimming took 5 bases from V and 3 from J; bases not matched to a gene: 8. The CDR3 spans 15 residues. Germline V gene sequence: CDR1 MNHEY, CDR2 SMNVEV (reference sequence). The CDR3 coding sequence is TGTGCCAGCAGTCCGCGGACAGGGGACATCTACGAGCAGTACTTC. Amino acids: CASSPRTGDIYEQYF.

The V gene is TRBV21-1, the J gene TRBJ1-2; TRBD1, the table's D call, was not compared with the DNA. TRBV21-1 is a pseudogene locus. This CDR3 has 14 residues. This CDR3 is CASRDRPNFYGYTF. In DNA form, the CDR3 reads TGTGCCAGCAGGGACCGCCCAAACTTCTATGGCTACACCTTC.

This clonotype was seen a single time. The gene calls are TRBV20-1 and TRBJ1-2; TRBD1 might be the D (5 bases). This CDR3 has 13 residues. Germline CDR1 reads DFQATT; CDR2 reads SNEGSKA (reference sequence). Trimming removed 6 bases at V and 4 bases at J, with 15 bases between. The CDR3 region has the DNA TGCAGTGCCGAAGAGGGGAACGTCTATGGCTACACCTTC. This codes for CSAEEGNVYGYTF.

CDR3 residues: CASSLVPGEQFF. DNA of the CDR3: TGCGCCAGCAGCTTGGTACCAGGTGAGCAGTTCTTC. The chain uses TRBV5-1 and TRBJ2-1; no definite D call. The V gene lost 0 bases and the J gene lost 9 bases, with 7 bases spanning the gap. The CDR3 consists of 12 residues. Germline CDR1 and CDR2: SGHRS and YFSETQ.

The chain has TRBV28 and TRBJ1-5; no definite D call. The germline gives CDR1 MDHEN, CDR2 SYDVKM. Trimming shortened V by 3 bases and J by 4 bases, and 10 bases separated the two germline ends. This CDR3 region has 14 residues. The CDR3 nucleotides read TGTGCCAGCAGTTTGGAGCCCGAGAATCAGCCCCAGCATTTT. It codes for CASSLEPENQPQHF.

V usage is TRBV30 and J usage is TRBJ2-7; D might be TRBD2 (5 bases). V was cut by 1 base and J by 5 bases, with 12 bases left in between. This CDR3 is 13 amino acids long. CDR1 is GTSNPN, CDR2 SVGIG, per germline (reference sequence). The CDR3 sequence is CAWSAEVGDEQYF. CDR3 DNA: TGTGCCTGGAGTGCGGAAGTGGGAGACGAGCAGTACTTC. Together with reference TRBV30 and TRBJ2-7, the CDR3 gives the full variable domain: SQTIHQWPATLVQPVGSPLSLECTVEGTSNPNLYWYRQAAGRGLQLLFYSVGIGQISSEVPQNLSASRPQDRQFILSSKKLLLSDSGFYLCAWSAEVGDEQYFGPGTRLTVT.

The chain combines TRBV20-1 with TRBJ2-1, with 8 nucleotides matching TRBD1. Germline V gene data show CDR1 as DFQATT and CDR2 as SNEGSKA (reference sequence). This CDR3 spans 15 amino acids. Germline trimming cut 6 bases from V and 4 bases from J; bases unmatched to any gene: 11. The DNA of the CDR3 is TGCAGTGCAACTGGCGGGACAGGAGTATACAATGAGCAGTTCTTC. It encodes CSATGGTGVYNEQFF.

The chain uses TRBV9 and TRBJ1-6; D gene uncertain. Germline V CDR1 and CDR2: SGDLS, YYNGEE. The germline V and J ends were trimmed by 0 bases and 8 bases, with 15 bases remaining between them. The CDR3 spans 16 residues. CDR3 loop: CASSVEAGNVDSPLHF. CDR3 DNA sequence: TGTGCCAGCAGCGTAGAGGCAGGTAATGTGGATTCACCCCTCCACTTT.

The chain joins TRBV29-1 to TRBJ1-6, with 7 bases lining up with TRBD1. Germline lookup yields CDR1 SQVTM and CDR2 ANQGSEA. This CDR3 comprises 12 residues. The J segment lost 10 bases and the V segment lost 4 bases, leaving 4 bases of the junction unmatched. For the CDR3, the DNA is TGCAGCGTTGGACAGGGCGACTCACCCCTCCACTTT. Its translation is CSVGQGDSPLHF.

The chain joins TRBV30 to TRBJ2-5; 10 positions match TRBD2. J gave up 4 bases and V 2 bases, and 7 bases lay outside the gene matches. The CDR3 loop spans 15 amino acids. CDR1 and CDR2 (germline): GTSNPN, SVGIG (reference sequence). The CDR3 region has the DNA TGTGCCTGGAGTCCGGCTAGCGGGGGTGCAGAGACCCAGTACTTC. Protein product: CAWSPASGGAETQYF.

This chain joins TRBV20-1 and TRBJ2-2; 8 nucleotides line up with TRBD1. With 1 base clipped from V and 3 bases from J, the junction kept 4 bases outside the gene matches. Germline CDR1 and CDR2: DFQATT and SNEGSKA (reference sequence). This CDR3 has 15 amino acids. CDR3 in amino acids: CSARVQGAYTGELFF. The CDR3 DNA is TGCAGTGCTAGAGTCCAGGGGGCTTACACCGGGGAGCTGTTTTTT.

The rearrangement joins TRBV18 to TRBJ2-5; 12 positions match TRBD1. CDR1 and CDR2 from the germline V gene are KGHSH and LQKENI. The CDR3 is 15 residues long. V shed 3 bases and J 7 bases; nucleotides not matched to a gene: 6. Written as DNA, the CDR3 is TGTGCCAGCTCACCTGGTACGGGACAGGGGGCGACCCAGTACTTC. This sequence encodes CASSPGTGQGATQYF.

This chain joins TRBV9 and TRBJ2-5; 8 positions agree with TRBD2. This CDR3 contains 18 residues. From germline, CDR1 is SGDLS and CDR2 YYNGEE. V was clipped by 3 bases and J by 5 bases; unmatched bases: 18. CDR3 nucleotide sequence: TGTGCCAGCAGCGCCCCCAGCCCTCTAGCGGGTGGAGAGGAGACCCAGTACTTC. Residues: CASSAPSPLAGGEETQYF.

V and J are TRBV20-1 and TRBJ2-3; D is possibly TRBD2 (6 bases). V was trimmed by 6 bases and J by 5 bases, leaving 12 bases between them. Germline V lookup: CDR1 DFQATT, CDR2 SNEGSKA (reference sequence). The length of the CDR3 is 12 residues. The CDR3 region has the DNA TGCAGTGCGGGACTTGGGGGAGATACGCAGTATTTT. This encodes CSAGLGGDTQYF.

The CDR3 region is CASSGGGKRDEQFF. The DNA of the CDR3 is TGTGCCAGCAGCGGGGGGGGGAAGAGGGATGAGCAGTTCTTC. The chain carries TRBV9 and TRBJ2-1; 7 bases agree with TRBD2. This CDR3 is 14 amino acids long. Germline V lookup: CDR1 SGDLS, CDR2 YYNGEE. Trimming removed 3 bases from V and 8 bases from J; junction bases left unmatched: 8. Together with reference TRBV9 and TRBJ2-1, the CDR3 gives the full variable domain: DSGVTQTPKHLITATGQRVTLRCSPRSGDLSVYWYQQSLDQGLQFLIQYYNGEERAKGNILERFSAQQFPDLHSELNLSSLELGDSALYFCASSGGGKRDEQFFGPGTRLTVL.

This chain uses TRBV20-1 with TRBJ1-1; no clear D. The germline V gene encodes CDR1 DFQATT and CDR2 SNEGSKA (reference sequence). Trimming cost V 3 bases and J 2 bases, with 13 bases left between them. The CDR3 sequence is 14 residues long. CDR3 sequence (DNA): TGCAGTGCTAGGAGGGAGGGAGCAAACACTGAAGCTTTCTTT. Amino acid sequence: CSARREGANTEAFF.

The genes are TRBV20-1 and TRBJ2-2; D uncertain. CDR3 length: 13 amino acids. Germline V CDR1 and CDR2: DFQATT, SNEGSKA (reference sequence). The V end lost 2 bases, the J end lost 2 bases, and 6 bases lay between the germline ends. The CDR3 DNA reads as TGCAGTGCTAGACCCGTTAACACCGGGGAGCTGTTTTTT. Protein product: CSARPVNTGELFF.

The rearrangement uses TRBV4-3 and TRBJ2-5; 7 bases align to TRBD1. J was trimmed by 9 bases and V by 4 bases; bases with no gene match: 8. CDR1 is LGHNA, CDR2 YSLEER, per germline. The CDR3 covers 13 residues. CDR3 loop: CASSPVQGWAQYF. Written as DNA, the CDR3 is TGCGCCAGCAGCCCGGTACAGGGGTGGGCCCAGTACTTC.

The chain uses TRBV4-1 and TRBJ2-3; TRBD2 agrees at 9 bases. V lost 4 bases, J lost 0 bases, and 2 bases stayed unmatched. The CDR3 has 15 residues. Per germline, CDR1 MGHRA and CDR2 YSYEKL. The CDR3 DNA is TGCGCCAGCAGCCGAGCGGGGGGAAGCACAGATACGCAGTATTTT. Encoded protein: CASSRAGGSTDTQYF.

This rearrangement joins TRBV9 to TRBJ2-5, with D possibly being TRBD2 (6 bases). CDR1 and CDR2 (germline): SGDLS, YYNGEE. V lost 0 bases to trimming and J lost 7 bases, with 7 bases between them. This CDR3 is built from 12 residues. The CDR3 DNA is TGTGCCAGCAGCGTAGTCGGGGGGACCCAGTACTTC. Protein product: CASSVVGGTQYF.

The chain employs TRBV4-3 and TRBJ2-3, with D perhaps TRBD1 or TRBD2 (5 bases each). This CDR3 region has 15 residues. The V and J ends lost 1 base and 4 bases respectively, with 12 bases between them. Germline V CDR1 and CDR2: LGHNA, YSLEER. The CDR3 DNA is TGCGCCAGCAGCCAAGGAGGGGTGGGGGCAGATACGCAGTATTTT. This sequence encodes CASSQGGVGADTQYF.